The TCR beta chain under discussion was sequenced for a study of immune cell composition in non-small cell lung cancer. Study-level points and caveats: Tumour TCR-beta clonality was not significantly tied to smoking pack-years.

Germline V gene sequence: CDR1 SEHNR, CDR2 FQNEAQ (reference sequence). The CDR3 is 13 residues long. Profiled with immunoSEQ multiplex PCR; TCRdb holds only in-frame clones, not every one. The sample lists 15,000 to 20,000 clones, around 80% occurring once. Turning to this clone: The antigen is undetermined.

Normal lung was sampled as far from the tumour as possible, at least 3 cm. The same specimen was also included in a second study, on CD4 T cells in lung cancer.

The TCR originated in a human donor with non-small cell lung cancer. The chain recombines TRBV7-9 with TRBJ1-3; D uncertain. The material sequenced was non-adjacent lung tissue. The CDR3 spells CAAGSLSGNTIYF. In DNA form, the CDR3 reads TGTGCAGCTGGCAGCCTCTCTGGAAACACCATATATTTT. The full variable domain, with the rest looked up from reference TRBV7-9 and TRBJ1-3, is DTGVSQNPRHKITKRGQNVTFRCDPISEHNRLYWYRQTLGQGPEFLTYFQNEAQLEKSRLLSDRFSAERPKGSFSTLEIQRTEQGDSAMYLCAAGSLSGNTIYFGEGSWLTVV.